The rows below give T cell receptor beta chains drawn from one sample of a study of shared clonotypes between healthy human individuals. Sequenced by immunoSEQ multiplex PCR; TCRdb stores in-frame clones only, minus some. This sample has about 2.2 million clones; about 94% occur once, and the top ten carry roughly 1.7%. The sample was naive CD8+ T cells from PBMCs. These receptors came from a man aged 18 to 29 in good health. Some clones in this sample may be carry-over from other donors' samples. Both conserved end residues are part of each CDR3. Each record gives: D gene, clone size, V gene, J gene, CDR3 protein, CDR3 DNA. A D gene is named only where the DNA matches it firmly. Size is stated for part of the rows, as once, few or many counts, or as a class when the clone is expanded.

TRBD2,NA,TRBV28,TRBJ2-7,CASSPGTSGSSYEQYF,TGTGCCAGCAGTCCTGGGACTAGCGGGAGCTCCTACGAGCAGTACTTC
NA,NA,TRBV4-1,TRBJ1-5,CASSQESLGTGRNQPQHF,TGCGCCAGCAGCCAAGAAAGTTTAGGGACGGGGCGAAATCAGCCCCAGCATTTT
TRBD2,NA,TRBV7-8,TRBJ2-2,CASSWTSGNTGELFF,TGTGCCAGCAGCTGGACTAGCGGTAACACCGGGGAGCTGTTTTTT
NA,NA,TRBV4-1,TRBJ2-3,CASTPRPGPDTQYF,TGCGCCAGCACTCCCCGCCCGGGCCCAGATACGCAGTATTTT
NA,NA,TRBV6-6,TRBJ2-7,CASSYSQVAHEQYF,TGTGCCAGCAGTTACTCACAGGTTGCCCACGAGCAGTACTTC
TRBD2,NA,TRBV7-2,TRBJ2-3,CASILAEGLADTQYF,TGTGCCAGCATCCTAGCGGAGGGTTTGGCAGATACGCAGTATTTT
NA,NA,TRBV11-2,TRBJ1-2,CASSLRGVGYTF,TGTGCCAGCAGCTTACGAGGGGTTGGCTACACCTTC
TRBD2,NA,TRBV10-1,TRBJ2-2,CASSEGVGGIASGSTTGELFF,TGCGCCAGCAGTGAGGGGGTTGGGGGAATTGCTAGCGGGAGTACCACCGGGGAGCTGTTTTTT
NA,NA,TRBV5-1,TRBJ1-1,CASSLIEVRGRGGAFF,TGCGCCAGCAGCTTGATCGAAGTCAGGGGCCGCGGAGGAGCTTTCTTT
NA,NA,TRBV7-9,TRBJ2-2,CASSLGGNTGELFF,TGTGCCAGCAGCTTAGGGGGTAACACCGGGGAGCTGTTTTTT
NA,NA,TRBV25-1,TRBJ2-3,CASSDFGDTQYF,TGTGCCAGCAGTGATTTTGGAGATACGCAGTATTTT
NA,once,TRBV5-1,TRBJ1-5,CASSPDGQPQHF,TGCGCCAGCAGCCCGGACGGACAGCCCCAGCATTTT
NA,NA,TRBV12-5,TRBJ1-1,CASGWSGPGNTEAFF,TGTGCTAGTGGTTGGTCGGGGCCTGGGAACACTGAAGCTTTCTTT
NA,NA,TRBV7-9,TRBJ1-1,CASSSPRVGTEAFF,TGTGCCAGCAGCTCTCCTAGGGTGGGGACTGAAGCTTTCTTT
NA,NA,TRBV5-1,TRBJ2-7,CASSLGAAASYEQYF,TGCGCCAGCAGCTTGGGGGCCGCAGCCTCCTACGAGCAGTACTTC
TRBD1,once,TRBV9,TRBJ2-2,CASSANLGQGKQAGELFF,TGTGCCAGCAGCGCTAACTTGGGACAGGGGAAGCAGGCCGGGGAGCTGTTTTTT
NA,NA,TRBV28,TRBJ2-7,CASSFGERSYEQYF,TGTGCCAGCAGTTTTGGGGAGCGCTCCTACGAGCAGTACTTC
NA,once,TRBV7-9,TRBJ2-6,CASSPVLGPGANVLTF,TGTGCCAGCAGCCCGGTCTTAGGGCCTGGGGCCAACGTCCTGACTTTC
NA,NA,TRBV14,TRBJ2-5,CASSQEGRGWYQETQYF,TGTGCCAGCAGCCAAGAAGGCCGGGGCTGGTACCAAGAGACCCAGTACTTC
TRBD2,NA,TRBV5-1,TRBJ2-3,CASSSAGRDTQYF,TGCGCCAGCAGCTCAGCGGGGCGAGATACGCAGTATTTT
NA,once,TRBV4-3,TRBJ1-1,CASSQGSSHTEAFF,TGCGCCAGCAGCCAAGGTTCGTCTCACACTGAAGCTTTCTTT
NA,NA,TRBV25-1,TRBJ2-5,CASSELALQETQYF,TGTGCCAGCAGTGAATTGGCGCTCCAGGAGACCCAGTACTTC
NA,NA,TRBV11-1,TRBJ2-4,CASSSDWLAKNIQYF,TGTGCCAGCAGCTCGGACTGGCTAGCCAAAAACATTCAGTACTTC
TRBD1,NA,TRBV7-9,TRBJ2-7,CASTGQGLYEQYF,TGTGCCAGCACAGGACAGGGGCTCTACGAGCAGTACTTC
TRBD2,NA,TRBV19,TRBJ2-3,CASSMAGEGTDTQYF,TGTGCCAGTAGTATGGCGGGAGAGGGCACAGATACGCAGTATTTT
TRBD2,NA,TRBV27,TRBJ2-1,CASSLITSDEQFF,TGTGCCAGCAGTTTGATCACTAGCGATGAGCAGTTCTTC
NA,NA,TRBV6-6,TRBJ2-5,CASSWTETDPSATQYF,TGTGCCAGCAGTTGGACCGAGACAGATCCATCGGCGACCCAGTACTTC
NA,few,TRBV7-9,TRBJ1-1,CASRGGVGAATEAFF,TGTGCCAGCAGGGGAGGGGTCGGGGCCGCCACTGAAGCTTTCTTT
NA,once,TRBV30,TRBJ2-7,CACYFGDDRYEQYF,TGTGCCTGTTATTTCGGGGACGACCGGTACGAGCAGTACTTC
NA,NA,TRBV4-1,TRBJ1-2,CASSQERGAGYTF,TGCGCCAGCAGCCAAGAAAGGGGGGCCGGCTACACCTTC
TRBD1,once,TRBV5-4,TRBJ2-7,CASSLVRTGGYEQYF,TGTGCCAGCAGCTTGGTCAGGACAGGTGGATACGAGCAGTACTTC